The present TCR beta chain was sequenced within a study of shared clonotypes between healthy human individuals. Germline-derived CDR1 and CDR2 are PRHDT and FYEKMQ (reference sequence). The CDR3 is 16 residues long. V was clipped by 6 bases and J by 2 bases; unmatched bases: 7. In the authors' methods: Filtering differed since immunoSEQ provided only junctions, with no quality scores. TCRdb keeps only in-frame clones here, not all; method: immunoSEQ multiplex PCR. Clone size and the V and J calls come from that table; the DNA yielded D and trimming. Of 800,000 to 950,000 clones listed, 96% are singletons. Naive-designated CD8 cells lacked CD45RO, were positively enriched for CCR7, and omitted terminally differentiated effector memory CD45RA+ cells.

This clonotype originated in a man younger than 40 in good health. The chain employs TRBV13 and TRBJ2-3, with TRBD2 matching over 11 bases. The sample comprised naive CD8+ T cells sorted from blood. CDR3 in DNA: TGTGCCAGCAGATCACTAGCGGGAGCCGTCACAGATACGCAGTATTTT. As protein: CASRSLAGAVTDTQYF.